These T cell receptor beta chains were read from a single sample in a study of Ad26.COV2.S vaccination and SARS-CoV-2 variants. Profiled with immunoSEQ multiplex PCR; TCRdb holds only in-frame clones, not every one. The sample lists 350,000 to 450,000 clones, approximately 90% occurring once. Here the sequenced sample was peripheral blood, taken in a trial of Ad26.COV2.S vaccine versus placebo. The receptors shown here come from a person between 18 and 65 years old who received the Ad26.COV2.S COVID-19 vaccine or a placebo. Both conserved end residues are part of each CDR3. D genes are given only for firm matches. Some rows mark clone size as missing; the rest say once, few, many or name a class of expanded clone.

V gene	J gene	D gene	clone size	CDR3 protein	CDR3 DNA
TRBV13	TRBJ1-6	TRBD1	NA	CASSLVAGTGVSPLHF	TGTGCCAGCAGCTTAGTGGCTGGGACAGGGGTCTCACCCCTCCACTTT
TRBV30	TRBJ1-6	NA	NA	CACRGEYNSPLHF	TGTGCCTGCAGGGGAGAGTATAATTCACCCCTCCACTTT
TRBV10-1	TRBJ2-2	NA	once	CASSALLNTGELFF	TGCGCCAGCAGTGCGCTTTTGAACACCGGGGAGCTGTTTTTT
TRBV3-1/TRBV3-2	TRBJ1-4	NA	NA	CASSQLLGTTNEKLFF	TGTGCCAGCAGCCAGTTATTGGGAACAACTAATGAAAAACTGTTTTTT
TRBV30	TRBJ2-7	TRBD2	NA	CAWTSGGAHEQYF	TGTGCCTGGACTAGCGGGGGGGCCCACGAGCAGTACTTC
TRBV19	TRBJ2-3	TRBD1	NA	CASNTGGIVTDTQYF	TGTGCCAGTAATACAGGGGGTATCGTCACAGATACGCAGTATTTT
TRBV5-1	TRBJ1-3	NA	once	CASSLEVSSGNTIYF	TGCGCCAGCAGCTTGGAGGTGAGCTCTGGAAACACCATATATTTT
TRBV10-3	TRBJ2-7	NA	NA	CAISGPGTPYEQYF	TGTGCCATCAGTGGGCCGGGGACACCCTACGAGCAGTACTTC
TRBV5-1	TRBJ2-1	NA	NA	CASSLRSRDNEQFF	TGCGCCAGCAGCTTAAGGTCGAGGGACAATGAGCAGTTCTTC
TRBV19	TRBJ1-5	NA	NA	CASSMRQSNQPQHF	TGTGCCAGTAGTATGAGACAGAGCAATCAGCCCCAGCATTTT
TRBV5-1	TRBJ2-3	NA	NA	CASSSTWASTDTQYF	TGCGCCAGCAGCTCGACGTGGGCAAGCACAGATACGCAGTATTTT
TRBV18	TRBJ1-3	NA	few	CASSPPVLSGNTIYF	TGTGCCAGCTCACCACCGGTCCTCTCTGGAAACACCATATATTTT
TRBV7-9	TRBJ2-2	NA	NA	CASSLSGTGELFF	TGTGCCAGCAGCTTATCCGGGACCGGGGAGCTGTTTTTT
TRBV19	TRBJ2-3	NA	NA	CASSIDLEVPYF	TGTGCCAGTAGTATAGATCTAGAAGTTCCGTATTTT
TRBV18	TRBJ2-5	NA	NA	CASSPKHPQETQYF	TGTGCCAGCTCACCTAAACACCCACAAGAGACCCAGTACTTC
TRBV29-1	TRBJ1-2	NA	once	CSAAPGDGNYGYTF	TGCAGCGCCGCACCCGGGGACGGGAACTATGGCTACACCTTC
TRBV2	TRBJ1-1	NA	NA	CASIPGLGQTEAFF	TGTGCCAGCATCCCGGGACTCGGGCAGACTGAAGCTTTCTTT